This paragraph reports one T cell receptor (beta chain). The target antigen is unknown. The entry originates in a study of identical twins. General study points: Model-predicted out-of-frame TCR alpha sharing fell below observed values in monozygotic twins.

Per germline, CDR1 SGHRS and CDR2 YFSETQ. V was pared by 0 bases and J by 4 bases, with 13 bases between. The length of the CDR3 is 15 residues. TCRdb passed the 5' RACE reads through MiXCR, listing each CDR3 protein once. The sample lists 650,000 to 750,000 distinct CDR3 sequences; 21% were seen once. With no exceptions, donors were healthy Caucasians. These records were also assigned to another study, of T cells expressing NK-cell markers.

The sequence was collected from a woman aged 18-29 years in good health. V is TRBV5-1 and J is TRBJ2-5, with a possible D match to TRBD1 (6 bases). Input material: PBMCs. Here the CDR3 reads CASSLGQVWRETQYF. The CDR3 nucleotides read TGCGCCAGCAGCTTGGGACAGGTGTGGCGAGAGACCCAGTACTTC.